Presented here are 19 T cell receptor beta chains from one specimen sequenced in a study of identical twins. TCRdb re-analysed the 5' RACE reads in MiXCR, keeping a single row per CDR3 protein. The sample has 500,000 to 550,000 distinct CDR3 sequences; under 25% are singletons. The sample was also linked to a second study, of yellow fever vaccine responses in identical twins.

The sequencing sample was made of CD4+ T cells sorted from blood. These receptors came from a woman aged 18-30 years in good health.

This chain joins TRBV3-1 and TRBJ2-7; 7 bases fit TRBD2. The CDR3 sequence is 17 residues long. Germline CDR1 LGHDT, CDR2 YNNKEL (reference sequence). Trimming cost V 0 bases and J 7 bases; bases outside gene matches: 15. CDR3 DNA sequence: TGTGCCAGCAGCCAAGAACCCCTCCGGGAGGTCCCTGGGGAGCAGTACTTC. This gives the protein CASSQEPLREVPGEQYF.

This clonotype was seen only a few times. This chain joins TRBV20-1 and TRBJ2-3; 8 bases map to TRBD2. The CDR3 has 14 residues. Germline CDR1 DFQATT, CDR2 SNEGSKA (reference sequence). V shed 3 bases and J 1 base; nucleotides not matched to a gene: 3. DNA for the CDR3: TGCAGTGCTAGGCGGCGGGGGGGCACAGATACGCAGTATTTT. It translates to CSARRRGGTDTQYF.

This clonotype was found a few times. DNA for the CDR3: TGTGCCAGCAGTTCACAGGAATCTAGCACAGATACGCAGTATTTT. This encodes CASSSQESSTDTQYF. The chain uses TRBV12-3 or TRBV12-4 and TRBJ2-3; weak D call: TRBD1 (5 bases). The length of the CDR3 is 15 residues. The V end was cut by 4 bases, the J end by 0 bases, with 11 bases between.

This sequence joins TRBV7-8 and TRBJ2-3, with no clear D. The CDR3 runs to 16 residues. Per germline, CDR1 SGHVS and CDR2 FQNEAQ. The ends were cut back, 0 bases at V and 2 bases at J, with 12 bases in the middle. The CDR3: CASSLAPGGNTDTQYF. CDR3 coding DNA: TGTGCCAGCAGCTTAGCTCCCGGCGGAAACACAGATACGCAGTATTTT.

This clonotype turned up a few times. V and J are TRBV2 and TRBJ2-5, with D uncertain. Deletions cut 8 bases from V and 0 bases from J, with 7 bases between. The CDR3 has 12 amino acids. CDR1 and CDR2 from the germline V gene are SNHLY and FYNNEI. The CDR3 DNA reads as TGTGCCAGCCAGCGACACCAAGAGACCCAGTACTTC. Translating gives CASQRHQETQYF.

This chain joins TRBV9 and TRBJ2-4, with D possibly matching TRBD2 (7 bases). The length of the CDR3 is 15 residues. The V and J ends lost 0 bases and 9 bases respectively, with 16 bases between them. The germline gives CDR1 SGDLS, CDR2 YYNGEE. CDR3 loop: CASSVDEYRGAIQYF. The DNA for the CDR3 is TGTGCCAGCAGCGTAGACGAATATCGGGGGGCCATTCAGTACTTC.

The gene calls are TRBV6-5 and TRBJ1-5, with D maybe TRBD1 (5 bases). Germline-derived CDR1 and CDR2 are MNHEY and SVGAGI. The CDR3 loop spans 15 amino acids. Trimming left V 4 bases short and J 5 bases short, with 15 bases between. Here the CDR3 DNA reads TGTGCCAGCAGTTCTGGGGGAGGAATTTATCAGCCCCAGCATTTT. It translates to CASSSGGGIYQPQHF.

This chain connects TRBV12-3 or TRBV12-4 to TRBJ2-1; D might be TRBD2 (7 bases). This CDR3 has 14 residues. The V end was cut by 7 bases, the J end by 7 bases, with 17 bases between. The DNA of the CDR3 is TGTGCCAGCACCTTGAGTAGGGGGGGGAATGAGCAGTTCTTC. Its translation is CASTLSRGGNEQFF.

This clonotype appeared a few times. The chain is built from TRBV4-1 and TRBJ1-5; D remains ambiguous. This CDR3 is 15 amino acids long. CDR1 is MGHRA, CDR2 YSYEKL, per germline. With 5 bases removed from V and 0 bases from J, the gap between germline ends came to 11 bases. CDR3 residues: CASSMMAYSNQPQHF. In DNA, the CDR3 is TGCGCCAGCAGCATGATGGCCTATAGCAATCAGCCCCAGCATTTT.

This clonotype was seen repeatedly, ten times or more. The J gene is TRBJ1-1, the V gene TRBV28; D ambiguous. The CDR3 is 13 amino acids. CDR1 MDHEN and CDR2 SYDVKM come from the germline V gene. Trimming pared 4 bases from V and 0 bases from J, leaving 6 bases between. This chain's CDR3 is CASSSFLNTEAFF. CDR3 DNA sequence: TGTGCCAGCAGTTCCTTTCTGAACACTGAAGCTTTCTTT. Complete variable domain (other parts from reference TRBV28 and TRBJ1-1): DVKVTQSSRYLVKRTGEKVFLECVQDMDHENMFWYRQDPGLGLRLIYFSYDVKMKEKGDIPEGYSVSREKKERFSLILESASTNQTSMYLCASSSFLNTEAFFGQGTRLTVV.

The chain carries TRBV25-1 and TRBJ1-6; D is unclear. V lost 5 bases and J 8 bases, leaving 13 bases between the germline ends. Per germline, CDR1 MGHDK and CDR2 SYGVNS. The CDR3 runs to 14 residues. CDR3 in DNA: TGTGCCAGCAGTTTGGACGGCGGATATTCACCCCTCCACTTT. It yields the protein CASSLDGGYSPLHF.

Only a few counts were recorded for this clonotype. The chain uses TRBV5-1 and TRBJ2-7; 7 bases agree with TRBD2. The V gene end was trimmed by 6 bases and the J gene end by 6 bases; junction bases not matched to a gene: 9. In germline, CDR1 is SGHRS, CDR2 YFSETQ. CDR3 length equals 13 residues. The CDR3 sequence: CASMLGGGSEQYF. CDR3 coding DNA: TGCGCCAGCATGCTTGGGGGGGGATCCGAGCAGTACTTC. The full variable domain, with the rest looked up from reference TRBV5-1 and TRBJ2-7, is KAGVTQTPRYLIKTRGQQVTLSCSPISGHRSVSWYQQTPGQGLQFLFEYFSETQRNKGNFPGRFSGRQFSNSRSEMNVSTLELGDSALYLCASMLGGGSEQYFGPGTRLTVT.

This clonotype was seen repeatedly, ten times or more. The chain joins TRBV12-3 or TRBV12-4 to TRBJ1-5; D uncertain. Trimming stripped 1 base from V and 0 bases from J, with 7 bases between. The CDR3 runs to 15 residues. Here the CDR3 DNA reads TGTGCCAGCAGTTTAGACCGTTATAGCAATCAGCCCCAGCATTTT. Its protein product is CASSLDRYSNQPQHF.

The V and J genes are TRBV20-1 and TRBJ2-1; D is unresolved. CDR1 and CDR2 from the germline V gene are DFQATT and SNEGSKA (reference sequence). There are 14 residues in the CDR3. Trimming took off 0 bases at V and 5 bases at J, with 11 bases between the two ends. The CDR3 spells CSARDRRNHNEQFF. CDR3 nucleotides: TGCAGTGCTAGAGATCGGCGGAACCACAATGAGCAGTTCTTC.

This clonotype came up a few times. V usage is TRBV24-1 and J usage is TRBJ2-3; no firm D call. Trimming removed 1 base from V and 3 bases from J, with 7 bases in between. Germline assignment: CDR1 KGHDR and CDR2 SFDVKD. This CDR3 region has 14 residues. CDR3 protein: CATSDFRVTDTQYF. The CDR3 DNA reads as TGTGCCACCAGTGATTTTCGGGTTACAGATACGCAGTATTTT.

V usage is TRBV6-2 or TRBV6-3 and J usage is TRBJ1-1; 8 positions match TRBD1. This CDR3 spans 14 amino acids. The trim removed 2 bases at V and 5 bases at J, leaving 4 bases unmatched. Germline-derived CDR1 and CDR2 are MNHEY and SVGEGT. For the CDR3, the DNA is TGTGCCAGCAGTTACCAGGGGGCAACGACTGAAGCTTTCTTT. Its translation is CASSYQGATTEAFF.

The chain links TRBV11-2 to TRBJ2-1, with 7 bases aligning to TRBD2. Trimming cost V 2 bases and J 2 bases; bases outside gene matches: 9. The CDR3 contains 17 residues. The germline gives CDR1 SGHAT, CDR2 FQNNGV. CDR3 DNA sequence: TGTGCCAGCAGCTTATGGTCTAGCGGAACAACCTACAATGAGCAGTTCTTC. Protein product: CASSLWSSGTTYNEQFF.

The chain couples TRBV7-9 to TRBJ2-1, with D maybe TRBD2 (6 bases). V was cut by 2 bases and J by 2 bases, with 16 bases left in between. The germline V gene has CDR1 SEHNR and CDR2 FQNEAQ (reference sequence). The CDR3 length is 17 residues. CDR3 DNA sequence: TGTGCCAGCAGCTTAATCCGGGAGCCGATCCCCTACAATGAGCAGTTCTTC. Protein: CASSLIREPIPYNEQFF. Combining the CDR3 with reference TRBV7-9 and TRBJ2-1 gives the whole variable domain DTGVSQNPRHKITKRGQNVTFRCDPISEHNRLYWYRQTLGQGPEFLTYFQNEAQLEKSRLLSDRFSAERPKGSFSTLEIQRTEQGDSAMYLCASSLIREPIPYNEQFFGPGTRLTVL.

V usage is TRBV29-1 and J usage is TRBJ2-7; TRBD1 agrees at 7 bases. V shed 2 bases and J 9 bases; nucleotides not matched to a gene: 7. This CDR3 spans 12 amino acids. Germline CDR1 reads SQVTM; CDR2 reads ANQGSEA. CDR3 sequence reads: CSVERDSKVQYF. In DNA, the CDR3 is TGCAGCGTTGAAAGGGACAGCAAGGTGCAGTACTTC.